A single sample gave rise to the 3 T cell receptor beta chains below, sequenced in a study of shared clonotypes between healthy human individuals (dated by TCRdb to 2018 to 2021). Library generation was performed with the immunoSEQ multiplex PCR assay. In its TCRdb copy, this immuneACCESS table keeps in-frame sequences only and misses some clones. Where compared with another copy, unresolved V genes explain less than half of these, and the others have no known cause. The table for this sample lists 640,000 or so clones; more than 70% of them were counted only once. Clones ranked in the top ten supply 1.8% of the sample. What was sequenced was memory CD4+ T cells sorted from blood. Sample cell subset or site, as interpreted from the label and publication: CD45RA-negative fraction. Receptors were obtained from a woman in her thirties in good health.

V usage is TRBV27 and J usage is TRBJ2-3, with TRBD1 identical over 10 bases. Trimming cost V 6 bases and J 1 base; bases outside gene matches: 4. The CDR3 consists of 15 residues. Germline V gene lookup returns CDR1 MNHEY and CDR2 SMNVEV (reference sequence). CDR3 sequence reads: CASRDRGSRTDTQYF. The CDR3 bases are TGTGCCAGCAGGGACAGGGGGTCCCGCACAGATACGCAGTATTTT.

The genes are TRBV9 and TRBJ2-1; D uncertain. Looked up from germline, CDR1 is SGDLS and CDR2 is YYNGEE. V was shortened by 1 base and J by 0 bases, with 11 bases between the two germline ends. The CDR3 runs 16 residues. The CDR3 here is CASSVHVTISYNEQFF. In DNA form, the CDR3 reads TGTGCCAGCAGCGTACACGTAACCATCTCCTACAATGAGCAGTTCTTC.

This chain joins TRBV6-5 and TRBJ2-3, with TRBD1 matching 9 bases. This CDR3 is built from 16 residues. Germline V lookup: CDR1 MNHEY, CDR2 SVGAGI. The trim removed 1 base at V and 2 bases at J, leaving 4 bases unmatched. The chain's CDR3 is CASSYFRDRATDTQYF. CDR3 bases: TGTGCCAGCAGTTACTTCCGGGACAGGGCCACAGATACGCAGTATTTT.